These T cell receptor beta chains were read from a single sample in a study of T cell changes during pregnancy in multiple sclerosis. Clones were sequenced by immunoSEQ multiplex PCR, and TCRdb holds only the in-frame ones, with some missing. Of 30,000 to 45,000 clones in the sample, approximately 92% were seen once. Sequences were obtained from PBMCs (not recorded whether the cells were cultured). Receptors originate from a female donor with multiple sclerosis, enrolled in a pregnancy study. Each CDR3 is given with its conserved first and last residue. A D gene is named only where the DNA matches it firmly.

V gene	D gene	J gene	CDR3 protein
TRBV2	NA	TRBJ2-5	CASSVFLQETQYF
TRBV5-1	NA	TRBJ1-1	CASSLFRQTMNTEAFF
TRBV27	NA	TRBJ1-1	CASSPQENTEAFF
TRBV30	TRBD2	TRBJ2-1	CAWSGRWGEGRNEQFF
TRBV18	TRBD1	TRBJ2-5	CASSHSRGLSETQYF
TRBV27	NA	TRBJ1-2	CASTKDRDTLRGYTF
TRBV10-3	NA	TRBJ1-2	CAISDPPFRGYTF
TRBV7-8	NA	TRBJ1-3	CASSSLYGRRFSGNTIYF
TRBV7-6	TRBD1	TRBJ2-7	CASSITGTELSYEQYF
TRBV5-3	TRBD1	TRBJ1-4	CARRLGTGDKRNEKLFF
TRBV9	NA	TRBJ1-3	CASSVRGNTIYF
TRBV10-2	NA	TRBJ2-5	CASSETPQETQYF
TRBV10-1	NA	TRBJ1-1	CASSEGQREAFF
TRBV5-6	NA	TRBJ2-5	CASSLNWKETQYF
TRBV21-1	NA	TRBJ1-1	CASSKWGSGQRTEAFF
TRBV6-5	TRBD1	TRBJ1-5	CASSRTGGRQPQHF
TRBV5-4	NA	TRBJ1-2	CASSAGRGGYGYTF
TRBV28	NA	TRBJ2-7	CASSLYPGRDINYEQYF
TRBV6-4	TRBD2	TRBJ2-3	CASSETILAGRDTQYF
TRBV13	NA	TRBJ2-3	CASSLNEKFTDTQYF
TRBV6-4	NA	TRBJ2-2	CASTDQGSHTGELFF
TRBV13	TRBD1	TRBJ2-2	CASSPRGRGRDGELFF
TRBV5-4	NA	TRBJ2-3	CASSLGGRRDTQYF
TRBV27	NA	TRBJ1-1	CASSRTAGEAFF
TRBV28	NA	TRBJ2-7	CASSPRSWSSYEQYF
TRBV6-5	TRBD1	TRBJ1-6	CASRSGTGHNSPLHF
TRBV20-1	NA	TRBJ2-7	CSVTYEQYF
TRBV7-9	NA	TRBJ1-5	CASSLGWGDGQPQHF
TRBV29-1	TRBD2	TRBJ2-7	CSVEFGGRVSYEQYF
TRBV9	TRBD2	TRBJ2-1	CASSVGLAGRYNEQFF